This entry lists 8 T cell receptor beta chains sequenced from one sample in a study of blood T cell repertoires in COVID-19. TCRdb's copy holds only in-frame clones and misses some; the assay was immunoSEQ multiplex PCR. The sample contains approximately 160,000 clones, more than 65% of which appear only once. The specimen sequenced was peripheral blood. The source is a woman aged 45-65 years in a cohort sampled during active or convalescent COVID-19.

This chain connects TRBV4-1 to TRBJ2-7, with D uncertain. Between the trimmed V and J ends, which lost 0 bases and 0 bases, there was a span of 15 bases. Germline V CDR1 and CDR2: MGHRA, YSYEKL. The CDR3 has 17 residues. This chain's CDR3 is CASSQELTFRNSYEQYF. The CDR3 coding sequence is TGCGCCAGCAGCCAAGAGCTAACCTTCAGGAACTCCTACGAGCAGTACTTC.

The CDR3 reads CASSLGGTASYEQYF. The CDR3 nucleotides are TGTGCCAGCAGCTTAGGGGGGACAGCGTCCTACGAGCAGTACTTC. This rearrangement joins TRBV7-7 to TRBJ2-7; 7 bases are shared with TRBD1. The V gene end was trimmed by 1 base and the J gene end by 1 base; junction bases not matched to a gene: 4. Germline V gene sequence: CDR1 SSHAT, CDR2 FNYEAQ (reference sequence). CDR3 length: 15 amino acids.

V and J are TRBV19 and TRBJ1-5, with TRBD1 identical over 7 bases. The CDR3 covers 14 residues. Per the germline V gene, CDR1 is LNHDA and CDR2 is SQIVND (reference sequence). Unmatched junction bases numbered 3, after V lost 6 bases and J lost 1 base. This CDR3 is CASRAQGSNQPQHF. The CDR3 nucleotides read TGTGCCAGTAGAGCACAGGGGAGCAATCAGCCCCAGCATTTT.

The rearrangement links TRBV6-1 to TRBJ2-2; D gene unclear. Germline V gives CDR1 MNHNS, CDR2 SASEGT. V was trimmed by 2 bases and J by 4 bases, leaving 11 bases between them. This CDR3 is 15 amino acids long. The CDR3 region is CASSESPGSTGELFF. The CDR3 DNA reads TGTGCCAGCAGTGAATCACCGGGTTCCACCGGGGAGCTGTTTTTT.

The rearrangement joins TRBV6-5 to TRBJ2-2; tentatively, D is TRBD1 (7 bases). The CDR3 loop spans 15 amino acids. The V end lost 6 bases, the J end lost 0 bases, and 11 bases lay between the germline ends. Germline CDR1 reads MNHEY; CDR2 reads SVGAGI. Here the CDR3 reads CASRGGTANTGELFF. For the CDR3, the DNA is TGTGCCAGCAGGGGCGGGACAGCGAACACCGGGGAGCTGTTTTTT.

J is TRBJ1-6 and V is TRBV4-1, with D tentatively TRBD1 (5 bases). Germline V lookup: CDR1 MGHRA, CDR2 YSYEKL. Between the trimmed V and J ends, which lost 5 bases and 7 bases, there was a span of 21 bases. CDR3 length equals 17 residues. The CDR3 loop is CASSDLLDTQGNSPLHF. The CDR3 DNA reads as TGCGCCAGCAGCGACCTCCTGGACACTCAGGGAAATTCACCCCTCCACTTT.

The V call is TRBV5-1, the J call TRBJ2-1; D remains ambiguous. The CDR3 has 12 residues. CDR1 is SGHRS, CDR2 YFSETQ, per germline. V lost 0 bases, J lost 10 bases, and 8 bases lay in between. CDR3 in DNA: TGCGCCAGCAGCTTGGCCACGGAGGAGCAGTTCTTC. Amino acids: CASSLATEEQFF.

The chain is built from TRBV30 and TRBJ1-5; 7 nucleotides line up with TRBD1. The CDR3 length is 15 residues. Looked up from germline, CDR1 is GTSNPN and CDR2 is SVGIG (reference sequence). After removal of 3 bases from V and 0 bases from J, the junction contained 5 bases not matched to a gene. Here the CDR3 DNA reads TGTGCCTGGAGCCGAGGGACAGATAGCAATCAGCCCCAGCATTTT. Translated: CAWSRGTDSNQPQHF.